This T cell receptor beta chain came from a study of cytomegalovirus exposure and HLA in healthy donors. Study outcomes and limitations: Within an earlier analysis, most TCR beta V segments proved productive either about 87% or about 30% of the time.

Both 60 Vbeta primers and 13 Jbeta primers went into the PCR. The assay was immunoSEQ multiplex PCR, and TCRdb's table has in-frame clones only and misses some. The profile shows about 98,000 clones, 69% of them singletons. This clone was observed a handful of times. No antigen is known for it. Germline CDR1 reads SGHRS; CDR2 reads YFSETQ. The CDR3 runs 17 residues. Trimming removed 4 bases from V and 7 bases from J; junction bases left unmatched: 10. Sequencing was performed on PBMCs. This clonotype originated in a female donor in good health and CMV-seronegative. The chain combines TRBV5-1 with TRBJ2-2, with 13 nucleotides matching TRBD2. CDR3 DNA sequence: TGCGCCAGCAGCCCCGGGACTAGCGGGGTTATGGTCGGGGAGCTGTTTTTT. This sequence encodes CASSPGTSGVMVGELFF.